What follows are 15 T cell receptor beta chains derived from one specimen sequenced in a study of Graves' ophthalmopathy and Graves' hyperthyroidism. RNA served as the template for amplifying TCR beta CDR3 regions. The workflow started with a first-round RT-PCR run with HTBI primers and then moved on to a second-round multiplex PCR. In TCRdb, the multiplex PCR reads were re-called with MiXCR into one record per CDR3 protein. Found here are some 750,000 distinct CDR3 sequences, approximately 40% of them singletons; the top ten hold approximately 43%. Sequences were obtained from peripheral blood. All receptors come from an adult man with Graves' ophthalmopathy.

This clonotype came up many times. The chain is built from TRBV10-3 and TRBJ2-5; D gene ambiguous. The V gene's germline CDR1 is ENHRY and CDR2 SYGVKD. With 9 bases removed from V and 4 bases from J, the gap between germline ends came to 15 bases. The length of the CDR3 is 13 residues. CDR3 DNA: TGTGCCATTGTACCAGATCTCCGAGAGACCCAGTACTTC. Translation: CAIVPDLRETQYF.

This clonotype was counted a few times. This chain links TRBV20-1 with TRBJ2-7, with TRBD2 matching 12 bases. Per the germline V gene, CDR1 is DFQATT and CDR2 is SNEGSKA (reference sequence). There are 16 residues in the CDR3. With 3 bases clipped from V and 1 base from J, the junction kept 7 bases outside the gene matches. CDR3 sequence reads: CSASAGLAGHSYEQYF. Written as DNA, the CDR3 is TGCAGTGCTAGCGCGGGACTAGCGGGCCATTCCTACGAGCAGTACTTC.

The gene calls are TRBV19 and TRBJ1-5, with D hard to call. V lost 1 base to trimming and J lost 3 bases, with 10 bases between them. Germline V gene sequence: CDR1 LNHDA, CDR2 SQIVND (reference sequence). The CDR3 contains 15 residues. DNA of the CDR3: TGTGCCAGTAGTATAGTTGACGGGGTCAATCAGCCCCAGCATTTT. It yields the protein CASSIVDGVNQPQHF.

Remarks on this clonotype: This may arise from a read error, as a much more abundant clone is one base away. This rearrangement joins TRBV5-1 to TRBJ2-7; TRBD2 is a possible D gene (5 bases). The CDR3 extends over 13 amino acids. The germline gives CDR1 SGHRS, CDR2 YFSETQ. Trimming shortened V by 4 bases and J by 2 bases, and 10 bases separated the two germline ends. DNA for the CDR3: TGCGCCAGCAGCGCGGACGGGGCCTACGAGCAGTACTTC. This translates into CASSADGAYEQYF.

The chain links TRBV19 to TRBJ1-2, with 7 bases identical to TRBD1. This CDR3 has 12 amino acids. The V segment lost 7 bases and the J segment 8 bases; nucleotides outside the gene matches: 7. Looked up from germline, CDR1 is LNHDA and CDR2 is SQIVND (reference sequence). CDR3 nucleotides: TGTGCCAGTACCACAGGGGAAGGAGGCTACACCTTC. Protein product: CASTTGEGGYTF.

This chain's CDR3 is CASSAEGLNTGELFF. CDR3 nucleotide sequence: TGTGCCAGCAGTGCTGAAGGGCTGAACACCGGGGAGCTGTTTTTT. The V and J genes are TRBV2 and TRBJ2-2; D not resolved. This CDR3 contains 15 residues. CDR1 is SNHLY and CDR2 is FYNNEI in the germline V gene. The V and J ends lost 4 bases and 1 base respectively, with 10 bases between them.

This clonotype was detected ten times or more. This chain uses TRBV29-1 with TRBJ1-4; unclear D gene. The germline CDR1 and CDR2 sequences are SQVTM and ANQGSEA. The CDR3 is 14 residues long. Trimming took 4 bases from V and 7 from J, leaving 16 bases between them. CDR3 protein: CSVVTPLAGEKLFF. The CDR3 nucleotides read TGCAGCGTTGTAACTCCCCTTGCCGGTGAAAAACTGTTTTTT.

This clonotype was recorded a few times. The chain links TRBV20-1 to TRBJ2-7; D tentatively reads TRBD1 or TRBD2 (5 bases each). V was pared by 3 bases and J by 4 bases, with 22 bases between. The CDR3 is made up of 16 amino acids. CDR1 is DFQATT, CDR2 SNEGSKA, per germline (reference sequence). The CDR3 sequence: CSASGLVGTFRYEQYF. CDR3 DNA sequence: TGCAGTGCTAGCGGTCTTGTGGGGACGTTTCGATACGAGCAGTACTTC.

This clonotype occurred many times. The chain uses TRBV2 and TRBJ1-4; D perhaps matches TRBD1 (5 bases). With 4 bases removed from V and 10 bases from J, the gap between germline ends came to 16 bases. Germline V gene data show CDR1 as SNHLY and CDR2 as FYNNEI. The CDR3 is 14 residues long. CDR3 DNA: TGTGCCAGCAGTGTTCTTATAGGGGAAGGAAAACTGTTTTTT. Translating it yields CASSVLIGEGKLFF.

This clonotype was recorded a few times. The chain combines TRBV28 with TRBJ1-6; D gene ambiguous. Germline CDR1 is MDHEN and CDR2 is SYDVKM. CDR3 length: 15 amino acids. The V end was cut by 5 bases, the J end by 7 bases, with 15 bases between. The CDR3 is CASSIAGPLNSPLHF. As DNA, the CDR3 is TGTGCCAGCAGTATAGCCGGACCGCTGAATTCACCCCTCCACTTT. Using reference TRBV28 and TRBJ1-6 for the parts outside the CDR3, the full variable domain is DVKVTQSSRYLVKRTGEKVFLECVQDMDHENMFWYRQDPGLGLRLIYFSYDVKMKEKGDIPEGYSVSREKKERFSLILESASTNQTSMYLCASSIAGPLNSPLHFGNGTRLTVT.

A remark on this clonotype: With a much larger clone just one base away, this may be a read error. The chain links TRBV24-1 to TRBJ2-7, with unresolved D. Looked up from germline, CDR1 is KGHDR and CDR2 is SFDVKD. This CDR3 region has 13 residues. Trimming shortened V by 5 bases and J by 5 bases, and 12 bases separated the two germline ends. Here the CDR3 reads CATSAHRNDEQYF. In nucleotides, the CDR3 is TGTGCCACCAGTGCCCATAGAAACGACGAGCAGTACTTC.

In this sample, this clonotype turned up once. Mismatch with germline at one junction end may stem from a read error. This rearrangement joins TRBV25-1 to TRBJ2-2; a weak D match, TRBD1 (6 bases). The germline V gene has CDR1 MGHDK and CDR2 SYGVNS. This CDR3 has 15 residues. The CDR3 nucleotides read TGTGCCAGCAGTGAATCCAGGGGAAACACCGGGGAGCTGTCTTGG. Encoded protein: CASSESRGNTGELSW.

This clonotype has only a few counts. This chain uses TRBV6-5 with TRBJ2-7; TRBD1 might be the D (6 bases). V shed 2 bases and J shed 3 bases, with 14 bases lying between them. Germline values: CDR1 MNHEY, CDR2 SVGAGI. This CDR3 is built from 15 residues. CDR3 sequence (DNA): TGTGCCAGCAGTTACATCGCACAGGGTAGCTACGAGCAGTACTTC. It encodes CASSYIAQGSYEQYF.

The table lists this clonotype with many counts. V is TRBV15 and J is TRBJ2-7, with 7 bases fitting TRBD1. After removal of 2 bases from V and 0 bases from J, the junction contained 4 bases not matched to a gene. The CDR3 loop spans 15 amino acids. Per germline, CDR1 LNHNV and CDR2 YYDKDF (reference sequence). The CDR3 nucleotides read TGTGCCACCAGCAGATCACAGGGGTCCTCCTACGAGCAGTACTTC. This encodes CATSRSQGSSYEQYF.

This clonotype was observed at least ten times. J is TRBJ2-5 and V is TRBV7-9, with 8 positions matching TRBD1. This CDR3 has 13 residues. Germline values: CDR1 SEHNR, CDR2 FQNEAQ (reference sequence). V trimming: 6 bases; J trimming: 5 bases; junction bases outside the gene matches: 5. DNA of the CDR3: TGTGCCAGCAGTTTCCGGGACAGGGAGACCCAGTACTTC. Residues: CASSFRDRETQYF.